Below, 21 T cell receptor beta chains from the same sample are listed, as sequenced in a study of cytotoxic CD8 clonotypes in ibrutinib-treated CLL. Assay: immunoSEQ multiplex PCR; the TCRdb copy retains only in-frame clones and omits some. The data contain around 250,000 clones, 70% of them singletons. The material sequenced was PBMCs, taken after 24 months of ibrutinib treatment. These receptors originate from a human donor with chronic lymphocytic leukemia.

The chain uses TRBV30 and TRBJ2-7; 8 nucleotides agree with TRBD1. This CDR3 has 15 residues. In germline, CDR1 is GTSNPN, CDR2 SVGIG (reference sequence). V lost 1 base, J lost 3 bases, and 8 bases stayed unmatched. The CDR3 nucleotides are TGTGCCTGGAGTGGTTTGCAGGGGGCAATCTACGAGCAGTACTTC. As protein: CAWSGLQGAIYEQYF.

The chain couples TRBV21-1 to TRBJ2-2; the tabulated D call, TRBD2, remains unverified against the DNA. TRBV21-1 is marked as a pseudogene. This CDR3 has 18 amino acids. CDR3 sequence reads: CASSRGAGDYPNTGELFF. CDR3 nucleotides: TGTGCCAGCAGCAGGGGGGCGGGAGACTATCCGAACACCGGGGAGCTGTTTTTT.

The genes are TRBV9 and TRBJ2-6; D is unclear. Trimming shortened V by 7 bases and J by 0 bases, and 11 bases separated the two germline ends. The CDR3 totals 15 residues. Per the germline V gene, CDR1 is SGDLS and CDR2 is YYNGEE. The CDR3 region has the DNA TGTGCCAGCTCCATTCCGTACTCTGGGGCCAACGTCCTGACTTTC. It codes for CASSIPYSGANVLTF.

V is TRBV28 and J is TRBJ1-5; 7 bases are a match to TRBD1. The length of the CDR3 is 16 residues. The trim removed 7 bases at V and 5 bases at J, leaving 14 bases unmatched. Germline V gene sequence: CDR1 MDHEN, CDR2 SYDVKM. Here the CDR3 reads CASTILDRDPYQPQHF. CDR3 sequence (DNA): TGTGCCAGCACCATACTCGACAGGGACCCTTATCAGCCCCAGCATTTT.

The rearrangement links TRBV29-1 to TRBJ1-2; TRBD1 aligns across 8 bases. J lost 4 bases, V lost 4 bases, and 2 bases had no gene match. The CDR3 runs to 12 residues. Germline CDR1 and CDR2: SQVTM and ANQGSEA. The CDR3 here is CSVAGTGYGYTF. DNA for the CDR3: TGCAGCGTTGCCGGGACAGGCTATGGCTACACCTTC.

J is TRBJ2-7 and V is TRBV6-5; TRBD2 might be the D (6 bases). The CDR3 covers 15 residues. Trimming took 3 bases from V and 3 from J, leaving 15 bases between them. Germline V gene sequence: CDR1 MNHEY, CDR2 SVGAGI. The CDR3 nucleotides read TGTGCCAGCAGTTATAATTGGGGGGAGGTCTACGAGCAGTACTTC. Translated, it gives CASSYNWGEVYEQYF.

This clone was counted a single time. This sequence joins TRBV7-6 and TRBJ1-2; no clear D gene. The germline V gene encodes CDR1 SGHVS and CDR2 FNYEAQ. V shed 1 base and J shed 7 bases, with 10 bases lying between them. The CDR3 totals 13 residues. The CDR3 sequence: CASSLVEGGGYTF. CDR3 DNA sequence: TGTGCCAGCAGCTTAGTAGAAGGAGGTGGCTACACCTTC.

The V call is TRBV6-5, the J call TRBJ2-7; no definite D call. The V gene lost 2 bases and the J gene lost 0 bases, with 11 bases spanning the gap. The CDR3 contains 15 residues. Germline CDR1 is MNHEY and CDR2 is SVGAGI. CDR3 DNA sequence: TGTGCCAGCAGTTACGACGGCGCTAACTCCTACGAGCAGTACTTC. Translation gives CASSYDGANSYEQYF.

This clone occurred once. The chain combines TRBV28 with TRBJ1-4; 11 bases agree with TRBD1. Unmatched junction bases numbered 3, after V lost 6 bases and J lost 6 bases. The CDR3 sequence is 14 residues long. Germline V lookup: CDR1 MDHEN, CDR2 SYDVKM. CDR3: CASRRGQGDEKLFF. The DNA of the CDR3 is TGTGCCAGCAGGAGGGGACAGGGGGATGAAAAACTGTTTTTT.

V gene TRBV11-3 combines with J gene TRBJ2-5, with 12 nucleotides matching TRBD2. Germline CDR1 is SGHNT and CDR2 is YENEEA. The trim removed 4 bases at V and 5 bases at J, leaving 20 bases unmatched. The CDR3 runs 20 residues. CDR3 in amino acids: CASSSPGAGLAGKEGETQYF. CDR3 DNA sequence: TGTGCCAGCAGCTCGCCGGGCGCGGGACTAGCGGGCAAAGAGGGTGAGACCCAGTACTTC.

V gene TRBV5-5 combines with J gene TRBJ2-7, with TRBD2 identical over 9 bases. From germline, CDR1 is SGHKS and CDR2 YYEKEE (reference sequence). V shed 0 bases and J 5 bases; nucleotides not matched to a gene: 18. There are 19 residues in the CDR3. The CDR3 here is CASSLVGSGSKFYSDEQYF. As DNA, the CDR3 is TGTGCCAGCAGCTTGGTAGGTAGCGGGAGTAAATTCTACTCGGACGAGCAGTACTTC.

The chain carries TRBV25-1 and TRBJ2-2; the D gene could be TRBD1 or TRBD2 (5 bases each). The CDR3 totals 15 residues. Germline-derived CDR1 and CDR2 are MGHDK and SYGVNS. Trimming took off 2 bases at V and 5 bases at J, with 12 bases between the two ends. In DNA form, the CDR3 reads TGTGCCAGCAGTGAACCAGGGACGGGGACCGGGGAGCTGTTTTTT. Residues: CASSEPGTGTGELFF.

The chain uses TRBV7-3 and TRBJ2-4, with 7 bases fitting TRBD2. The trim removed 5 bases at V and 9 bases at J, leaving 7 bases unmatched. Looked up from germline, CDR1 is SGHTA and CDR2 is FQGTGA. This CDR3 is 13 amino acids long. This chain's CDR3 is CASSPGGGSIQYF. For the CDR3, the DNA is TGTGCCAGCAGCCCTGGGGGAGGGTCCATTCAGTACTTC.

This clone was observed a few times. The V call is TRBV7-9, the J call TRBJ2-1; D not certain. The CDR3 extends over 18 amino acids. The germline V gene has CDR1 SEHNR and CDR2 FQNEAQ (reference sequence). V dropped 4 bases and J dropped 5 bases, with 24 bases sitting between them. CDR3 DNA sequence: TGTGCCAGCAGCTCCCCGGTAAGGACGGTTGCTACGGACAATGAGCAGTTCTTC. Translating gives CASSSPVRTVATDNEQFF.

This chain joins TRBV9 and TRBJ2-2, with 10 bases lining up with TRBD2. This CDR3 comprises 16 residues. Losses at the gene ends were 1 base for V and 5 bases for J; bases not matched to a gene: 5. Germline V lookup: CDR1 SGDLS, CDR2 YYNGEE. In DNA, the CDR3 is TGTGCCAGCAGCGTACAACTAGCGGGAAGTACCGGGGAGCTGTTTTTT. Protein sequence: CASSVQLAGSTGELFF.

V usage is TRBV10-3 and J usage is TRBJ2-7, with D tentatively TRBD1 or TRBD2 (5 bases each). Germline V lookup: CDR1 ENHRY, CDR2 SYGVKD. This CDR3 region has 14 residues. Trimming cost V 4 bases and J 0 bases, with 10 bases left between them. The CDR3 DNA is TGTGCCATCAGTGCGGTGGGGACCTCCTACGAGCAGTACTTC. Translating gives CAISAVGTSYEQYF.

The chain joins TRBV28 to TRBJ2-7, with D perhaps matching TRBD1 (6 bases). Germline lookup yields CDR1 MDHEN and CDR2 SYDVKM. There are 14 residues in the CDR3. Trimming removed 6 bases at V and 0 bases at J, with 12 bases between. CDR3 residues: CASRGQFSSYEQYF. For the CDR3, the DNA is TGTGCCAGCAGAGGACAGTTTTCCTCCTACGAGCAGTACTTC.

This clone was counted once. This sequence joins TRBV27 and TRBJ2-7; D gene uncertain. The CDR3 is made up of 12 amino acids. CDR1 is MNHEY, CDR2 SMNVEV, per germline (reference sequence). V was shortened by 3 bases and J by 0 bases, with 3 bases between the two germline ends. CDR3 sequence reads: CASSFDSYEQYF. DNA for the CDR3: TGTGCCAGCAGTTTCGACTCCTACGAGCAGTACTTC.

The genes are TRBV7-2 and TRBJ1-1; D perhaps matches TRBD1 (6 bases). The CDR3 spans 16 residues. CDR1 and CDR2 (germline): SGHTA, FQGNSA. Deletions cut 4 bases from V and 4 bases from J, with 19 bases between. The CDR3 nucleotides read TGTGCCAGCAGCTCCCATGGGGGGCCCGCGACCACTGAAGCTTTCTTT. Protein product: CASSSHGGPATTEAFF.

There are a few counts of this clone. The V call is TRBV11-1, the J call TRBJ2-7; D ambiguous. CDR3 length: 11 residues. The germline gives CDR1 SGHAT, CDR2 FQDESV (reference sequence). V gave up 10 bases and J gave up 5 bases, with 12 bases separating them. In nucleotides, the CDR3 is TGTGCCATCTCGTGGAATAACGAGCAGTACTTC. Its translation is CAISWNNEQYF.

V and J are TRBV28 and TRBJ1-1; D not certain. Between the trimmed V and J ends, which lost 7 bases and 3 bases, there was a span of 6 bases. Germline V lookup: CDR1 MDHEN, CDR2 SYDVKM. The CDR3 spans 11 residues. CDR3 residues: CASTDYTEAFF. The CDR3 DNA reads as TGTGCCAGCACAGACTACACTGAAGCTTTCTTT.